The rows below give T cell receptor beta chains drawn from one sample of a study of shared clonotypes between healthy human individuals. Profiled with immunoSEQ multiplex PCR; TCRdb holds only in-frame clones, not every one. The sample yields 2 million to 2.5 million clones, roughly 93% seen once. Material for sequencing was naive CD4+ T cells from PBMCs. The receptors shown here come from a young man in good health. Some clones in this sample may be carry-over from other donors' samples. Each CDR3 is given without its conserved first and last residue. Fields, in order: CDR3 protein, J gene, clone size, V gene. A row's size may be missing; if present it is once, few, many or a size class.

CDR3: SVGQTPRDEQF
J: TRBJ2-1
size: NA
V: TRBV29-1

CDR3: ASSQDTHYGYT
J: TRBJ1-2
size: NA
V: TRBV4-2

CDR3: ASSLKGGLFYGYT
J: TRBJ1-2
size: NA
V: TRBV28

CDR3: ASSATGEVTEAF
J: TRBJ1-1
size: NA
V: TRBV7-9

CDR3: ASSPGTSLI
J: TRBJ2-1
size: few
V: TRBV2

CDR3: ASNDRVGTDTQY
J: TRBJ2-3
size: NA
V: TRBV6-1

CDR3: ASRDRGAYEQY
J: TRBJ2-7
size: NA
V: TRBV23-1

CDR3: ASSPELAGATGELF
J: TRBJ2-2
size: NA
V: TRBV18

CDR3: ASSLGTGLTYEQY
J: TRBJ2-7
size: NA
V: TRBV7-3

CDR3: ASSVIAGAPTDTQY
J: TRBJ2-3
size: NA
V: TRBV9

CDR3: ASSPRIADNEQY
J: TRBJ2-7
size: NA
V: TRBV18

CDR3: ASSPDRQPNQPQH
J: TRBJ1-5
size: NA
V: TRBV18

CDR3: ASSVDWRADTQY
J: TRBJ2-3
size: NA
V: TRBV7-2

CDR3: ASSLGDGLPEQY
J: TRBJ2-7
size: NA
V: TRBV11-2

CDR3: ASKGGTEAF
J: TRBJ1-1
size: NA
V: TRBV30

CDR3: ASSYRDRTGYT
J: TRBJ1-2
size: NA
V: TRBV27

CDR3: ASSPQVGTEAF
J: TRBJ1-1
size: NA
V: TRBV7-3

CDR3: ASSFMGDVGPEAF
J: TRBJ1-1
size: NA
V: TRBV5-1

CDR3: ASSLVGLQQGGQY
J: TRBJ2-7
size: NA
V: TRBV28

CDR3: ASSVVGQGSETQY
J: TRBJ2-5
size: NA
V: TRBV9

CDR3: ASSSRPRPLAEGRANEQY
J: TRBJ2-7
size: NA
V: TRBV27

CDR3: ASSSPYRVHEQY
J: TRBJ2-7
size: NA
V: TRBV5-4

CDR3: AWGGWDGEAF
J: TRBJ1-1
size: NA
V: TRBV30

CDR3: ASSLLTNTGELF
J: TRBJ2-2
size: NA
V: TRBV5-1

CDR3: ASSPWGVTGELF
J: TRBJ2-2
size: once
V: TRBV28

CDR3: ASSLVTGSSTDTQY
J: TRBJ2-3
size: NA
V: TRBV7-9

CDR3: ASSLRRAGGYNEQF
J: TRBJ2-1
size: NA
V: TRBV11-1

CDR3: ASSVVSSTDTQY
J: TRBJ2-3
size: NA
V: TRBV9

CDR3: ASSLGLGQETQY
J: TRBJ2-5
size: NA
V: TRBV11-3

CDR3: ATSVRRLNEQF
J: TRBJ2-1
size: NA
V: TRBV15

CDR3: ASSEVGTPDRSGNTIY
J: TRBJ1-3
size: NA
V: TRBV5-6

CDR3: ASSLLPGQGTDTQY
J: TRBJ2-3
size: NA
V: TRBV5-6

CDR3: SVDIRGTEAF
J: TRBJ1-1
size: few
V: TRBV29-1

CDR3: ASSVEGGANTGELF
J: TRBJ2-2
size: NA
V: TRBV6-1

CDR3: ASRLQGGDEKLF
J: TRBJ1-4
size: few
V: TRBV7-9

CDR3: ASSFRDRGDTEAF
J: TRBJ1-1
size: few
V: TRBV5-1

CDR3: ASSFGGQAGGNYGYT
J: TRBJ1-2
size: NA
V: TRBV28

CDR3: SVSIGSGAKNIQY
J: TRBJ2-4
size: NA
V: TRBV29-1

CDR3: ASSLRDLTRPGANVLT
J: TRBJ2-6
size: NA
V: TRBV18

CDR3: ASSRQHLNSYEQY
J: TRBJ2-7
size: NA
V: TRBV27

CDR3: ASSFLGSSSYEQY
J: TRBJ2-7
size: NA
V: TRBV28

CDR3: ASSPRGTGGVRNTEAF
J: TRBJ1-1
size: NA
V: TRBV4-1